This entry lists 3 T cell receptor beta chains sequenced from one sample in a study of a mutant IDH1 vaccine in newly diagnosed glioma. Time point of the sample: week 11, during vaccination. What each vaccine dose contained was 300 ug of mutant IDH1 20-mer peptide, accompanied by topical imiquimod. Which antigens these TCRs recognize remains unknown. The table came from immunoSEQ multiplex PCR; TCRdb's copy has only in-frame clones and leaves some out. The table has fewer than 150,000 clones, 85% to 90% seen once. This material consisted of PBMCs, taken from a glioma patient whose treatment included an IDH1 peptide vaccine. The receptors originated from a woman aged 45-65 years with glioma.

The V call is TRBV6-1, the J call TRBJ2-7; the D gene is possibly TRBD1 (5 bases). The CDR3 runs 14 residues. V was pared by 4 bases and J by 2 bases, with 12 bases between. Germline loops: CDR1 MNHNS, CDR2 SASEGT. As DNA, the CDR3 is TGTGCCAGCAGTGGAAGGGGCGCAGCCTACGAGCAGTACTTC. Translating gives CASSGRGAAYEQYF.

This clone was seen only once. V is TRBV11-2 and J is TRBJ2-7, with 8 nucleotides matching TRBD2. V shed 4 bases, J shed 4 bases, and the junction held 6 bases outside the gene matches. CDR3 length equals 14 residues. The germline V gene encodes CDR1 SGHAT and CDR2 FQNNGV. The CDR3 region has the DNA TGTGCCAGCAGCTCGGGACTAGAGACTTACGAGCAGTACTTC. This codes for CASSSGLETYEQYF.

This chain connects TRBV7-2 to TRBJ1-2; D gene uncertain. Trimming removed 2 bases from V and 7 bases from J, with 8 bases in between. Germline assignment: CDR1 SGHTA and CDR2 FQGNSA. The CDR3 consists of 12 residues. The CDR3 sequence: CASSLPHAGYTF. CDR3 coding DNA: TGTGCCAGCAGCTTACCCCACGCTGGCTACACCTTC.